This entry lists 18 T cell receptor beta chains sequenced from one sample in a study of cytomegalovirus exposure and HLA in healthy donors. Use of 60 Vbeta and 13 Jbeta primers characterized the PCR. Profiling relied on immunoSEQ multiplex PCR, and the TCRdb table lists in-frame clones only, not all of them. The sample has 100,000 to 150,000 clones, about 70% seen once. The source material was PBMCs. The source of these receptors is a woman in her fifties or sixties in good health and CMV-seropositive.

The chain employs TRBV7-2 and TRBJ1-2; 8 positions match TRBD1. Germline V CDR1 and CDR2: SGHTA, FQGNSA. The CDR3 runs 15 residues. V was clipped by 0 bases and J by 5 bases; unmatched bases: 5. CDR3 bases: TGTGCCAGCAGCTTAGCCCCAGGGGGCGGTTATGGCTACACCTTC. It translates to CASSLAPGGGYGYTF.

This clone occurred once. The genes are TRBV19 and TRBJ2-5; possible D gene TRBD2, 5 bases. Germline V gives CDR1 LNHDA, CDR2 SQIVND (reference sequence). The V gene lost 6 bases and the J gene lost 4 bases, with 15 bases spanning the gap. The CDR3 is 14 residues long. CDR3 sequence (DNA): TGTGCCAGTAGCCCGGACTGGAGGATAGAGACCCAGTACTTC. Residues: CASSPDWRIETQYF. Combining the CDR3 with reference TRBV19 and TRBJ2-5 gives the whole variable domain DGGITQSPKYLFRKEGQNVTLSCEQNLNHDAMYWYRQDPGQGLRLIYYSQIVNDFQKGDIAEGYSVSREKKESFPLTVTSAQKNPTAFYLCASSPDWRIETQYFGPGTRLLVL.

The chain has TRBV10-3 and TRBJ1-1; a weak D match, TRBD1 (6 bases). Germline CDR1 and CDR2: ENHRY and SYGVKD. The CDR3 has 14 amino acids. V was trimmed by 6 bases and J by 1 base, leaving 12 bases between them. The CDR3 here is CAIRPDSGNTEAFF. The CDR3 region has the DNA TGTGCCATCAGACCGGACAGTGGGAACACTGAAGCTTTCTTT.

This clone was recorded only once. The genes are TRBV10-3 and TRBJ1-1, with a tentative D call TRBD1 (6 bases). V lost 1 base and J lost 4, with 10 bases in between. Germline V gene lookup returns CDR1 ENHRY and CDR2 SYGVKD. The CDR3 spans 14 residues. This CDR3 reads CAISELGASTEAFF. CDR3 in DNA: TGTGCCATCAGTGAGTTGGGGGCTAGCACTGAAGCTTTCTTT.

The chain uses TRBV27 and TRBJ2-2; TRBD2 agrees at 10 bases. V shed 2 bases, J shed 6 bases, and the junction held 6 bases outside the gene matches. Germline assignment: CDR1 MNHEY and CDR2 SMNVEV (reference sequence). The CDR3 extends over 16 amino acids. CDR3 amino acids: CASSLIRSGGAGELFF. The CDR3 region has the DNA TGTGCCAGCAGTTTAATCCGAAGCGGGGGGGCCGGGGAGCTGTTTTTT.

This clone was seen just once. The chain employs TRBV4-2 and TRBJ1-1; TRBD1 aligns across 8 bases. The CDR3 is 14 amino acids. Germline CDR1 reads LGHNA; CDR2 reads YNFKEQ. J gave up 5 bases and V 7 bases, and 9 bases lay outside the gene matches. This CDR3 is CASTGQGSRTEAFF. The CDR3 DNA reads as TGTGCCAGCACCGGACAGGGCTCCCGAACTGAAGCTTTCTTT.

The V and J genes are TRBV5-1 and TRBJ2-2; the D gene is possibly TRBD1 (5 bases). The CDR3 has 16 amino acids. V lost 6 bases, J lost 2 bases, and 17 bases lay in between. Per the germline V gene, CDR1 is SGHRS and CDR2 is YFSETQ. The CDR3 DNA reads TGCGCCAGCACGCCGTCTCCTCAGGGAAACACCGGGGAGCTGTTTTTT. Translated: CASTPSPQGNTGELFF.

The chain has TRBV12-2 and TRBJ1-4. TRBV12-2 is given as a pseudogene. This CDR3 is 16 amino acids long. The CDR3 protein is CASRLAPAGYNEKLFF. Here the CDR3 DNA reads TGTGCAAGTCGCTTAGCTCCTGCGGGCTATAATGAAAAACTGTTTTTT.

CDR3 DNA: TGTGCCAGCAGCTTTAACGCTGTGGGGGGGGGCGGGTCAGATACGCAGTATTTT. Translated, it gives CASSFNAVGGGGSDTQYF. V usage is TRBV7-6 and J usage is TRBJ2-3, with D possibly being TRBD2 (7 bases). The V gene lost 3 bases and the J gene lost 4 bases, with 23 bases spanning the gap. The germline V gene encodes CDR1 SGHVS and CDR2 FNYEAQ. This CDR3 is 18 amino acids long.

The chain has TRBV2 and TRBJ2-5; 9 bases map to TRBD2. Looked up from germline, CDR1 is SNHLY and CDR2 is FYNNEI. After removal of 5 bases from V and 4 bases from J, the junction contained 14 bases not matched to a gene. This CDR3 is 17 amino acids long. CDR3 amino acids: CASSSSPASGKGETQYF. For the CDR3, the DNA is TGTGCCAGCAGTTCATCACCGGCTAGCGGGAAAGGAGAGACCCAGTACTTC.

The V call is TRBV7-9, the J call TRBJ1-3; D possibly corresponds to TRBD1 (5 bases). There are 16 residues in the CDR3. Germline V gives CDR1 SEHNR, CDR2 FQNEAQ (reference sequence). V lost 5 bases and J 0 bases, leaving 14 bases between the germline ends. In DNA form, the CDR3 reads TGTGCCAGCAGCACCCACCAGGGTATCTCTGGAAACACCATATATTTT. This translates into CASSTHQGISGNTIYF.

The V and J genes are TRBV30 and TRBJ2-2; 7 nucleotides match TRBD1. V lost 2 bases to trimming and J lost 8 bases; unmatched junction nucleotides: 11. The CDR3 has 15 residues. Germline CDR1 reads GTSNPN; CDR2 reads SVGIG (reference sequence). CDR3 protein: CAWSTNNRGGGELFF. The DNA for the CDR3 is TGTGCCTGGAGTACGAACAACAGGGGCGGAGGGGAGCTGTTTTTT.

The chain joins TRBV5-4 to TRBJ2-7; 7 bases match TRBD2. The junction had 12 bases not matched to a gene; V was cut back by 4 bases and J by 5 bases. CDR1 and CDR2 (germline): SGHNT, YYREEE (reference sequence). This CDR3 comprises 15 residues. The CDR3 spells CASSRPGEGRNEQYF. CDR3 nucleotides: TGTGCCAGCAGCCGTCCGGGGGAGGGCCGGAACGAGCAGTACTTC.

V and J are TRBV7-2 and TRBJ1-1; 8 bases fit TRBD1. The J segment lost 3 bases and the V segment lost 3 bases, leaving 3 bases of the junction unmatched. Germline CDR1 and CDR2: SGHTA and FQGNSA. This CDR3 has 14 residues. The CDR3 spells CASSLTGVDTEAFF. For the CDR3, the DNA is TGTGCCAGCAGCTTGACAGGGGTGGACACTGAAGCTTTCTTT.

This sequence joins TRBV4-1 and TRBJ1-4, with 9 positions matching TRBD1. V gave up 1 base and J gave up 3 bases; unmatched junction bases: 6. This CDR3 region has 17 residues. Germline CDR1 MGHRA, CDR2 YSYEKL. CDR3 sequence reads: CASSQAADRGANEKLFF. The DNA of the CDR3 is TGCGCCAGCAGCCAAGCGGCGGACAGGGGAGCTAATGAAAAACTGTTTTTT.

The J gene is TRBJ1-2, the V gene TRBV6-5; D might be TRBD1 (5 bases). V was cut by 2 bases and J by 5 bases, with 9 bases left in between. Germline CDR1 MNHEY, CDR2 SVGAGI. The CDR3 contains 13 residues. The CDR3 spells CASSYAGTYGYTF. For the CDR3, the DNA is TGTGCCAGCAGTTACGCAGGGACTTATGGCTACACCTTC.

The J gene is TRBJ2-1, the V gene TRBV7-3; D may be TRBD1 (6 bases). This CDR3 is 15 amino acids long. Germline CDR1 and CDR2: SGHTA and FQGTGA. Trimming stripped 4 bases from V and 11 bases from J, with 21 bases between. Here the CDR3 DNA reads TGTGCCAGCAGCTCCGGGACAACTGCCTACGCGAAGCAGTTCTTC. It is translated as CASSSGTTAYAKQFF. The full variable domain, with the rest looked up from reference TRBV7-3 and TRBJ2-1, is GAGVSQTPSNKVTEKGKYVELRCDPISGHTALYWYRQSLGQGPEFLIYFQGTGAADDSGLPNDRFFAVRPEGSVSTLKIQRTERGDSAVYLCASSSGTTAYAKQFFGPGTRLTVL.

The table lists this clone with a count of one. The chain recombines TRBV4-2 with TRBJ2-1, with D tentatively TRBD2 (5 bases). The CDR3 has 18 residues. V was cut by 3 bases and J by 0 bases, with 18 bases left in between. Germline loops: CDR1 LGHNA, CDR2 YNFKEQ. Here the CDR3 DNA reads TGTGCCAGCAGCCAGGAGGCCGGCGGATGGAGCTCCTACAATGAGCAGTTCTTC. Encoded protein: CASSQEAGGWSSYNEQFF.